The 28 T cell receptor beta chains presented below share a single source sample, sequenced in a study of response to subunit inactivated influenza vaccine. In TCRdb, the RT-PCR reads were re-called with MiXCR into one record per CDR3 protein. The sample contains roughly 170,000 distinct CDR3 sequences, about 10% of which appear only once. Sequences were derived from non-naive T cells sorted from PBMCs, sampled on the day of vaccination. The receptors originated from a man aged 45-65 years who received an inactivated influenza vaccine.

This clonotype has a handful of counts. The chain has TRBV7-9 and TRBJ2-7, with a weak D call TRBD1 (5 bases). This CDR3 comprises 14 residues. CDR1 and CDR2 (germline): SEHNR, FQNEAQ (reference sequence). V was shortened by 5 bases and J by 4 bases, with 15 bases between the two germline ends. This CDR3 is CASSPRVETYEQYF. The CDR3 DNA is TGTGCCAGCAGCCCCAGGGTGGAGACTTACGAGCAGTACTTC.

This chain connects TRBV14 to TRBJ1-4; D is undetermined. V was pared by 4 bases and J by 1 base, with 10 bases between. Germline assignment: CDR1 SGHDN and CDR2 FVKESK. The CDR3 consists of 15 residues. DNA of the CDR3: TGTGCCAGCAGCCCTTTGATCGGAACTAATGAAAAACTGTTTTTT. It is translated as CASSPLIGTNEKLFF.

This clonotype has a handful of counts. This sequence joins TRBV7-6 and TRBJ2-3; D might be TRBD2 (6 bases). The CDR3 length is 16 residues. Between the trimmed V and J ends, which lost 5 bases and 0 bases, there was a span of 15 bases. Germline CDR1 reads SGHVS; CDR2 reads FNYEAQ. Written as DNA, the CDR3 is TGTGCCAGCAGCCCCGGGGCGGGACTCAGCACAGATACGCAGTATTTT. It is translated as CASSPGAGLSTDTQYF.

This chain links TRBV27 with TRBJ2-6; D ambiguous. CDR3 length: 17 residues. Germline CDR1 MNHEY, CDR2 SMNVEV (reference sequence). V was cut by 0 bases and J by 1 base, with 10 bases left in between. CDR3 DNA sequence: TGTGCCAGCAGTTTATCGAACCCTAGATCTGGGGCCAACGTCCTGACTTTC. This gives the protein CASSLSNPRSGANVLTF.

The chain recombines TRBV10-3 with TRBJ1-5, with D maybe TRBD1 (5 bases). This CDR3 is built from 14 residues. Germline V gene sequence: CDR1 ENHRY, CDR2 SYGVKD. V was trimmed by 0 bases and J by 6 bases, leaving 9 bases between them. CDR3 loop: CAISESAGPQPQHF. Written as DNA, the CDR3 is TGTGCCATCAGTGAGTCGGCAGGGCCTCAGCCCCAGCATTTT.

This clonotype was counted between two and nine times. This chain connects TRBV7-2 to TRBJ1-6, with a possible D match to TRBD1 (5 bases). The CDR3 contains 12 residues. The germline gives CDR1 SGHTA, CDR2 FQGNSA. The V end lost 5 bases, the J end lost 11 bases, and 10 bases lay between the germline ends. The CDR3 DNA follows: TGTGCCAGCAGCACCCAGGGCACACCCCTCCACTTT. Protein: CASSTQGTPLHF.

This clonotype was seen just once. The genes are TRBV15 and TRBJ1-1, with D unresolved. Deletions cut 0 bases from V and 0 bases from J, with 17 bases between. Germline V lookup: CDR1 LNHNV, CDR2 YYDKDF (reference sequence). The CDR3 extends over 18 amino acids. The CDR3 reads CATSRDWTAVDMNTEAFF. In DNA form, the CDR3 reads TGTGCCACCAGCAGAGATTGGACGGCGGTTGATATGAACACTGAAGCTTTCTTT. Full variable domain (missing parts from reference TRBV15 and TRBJ1-1): DAMVIQNPRYQVTQFGKPVTLSCSQTLNHNVMYWYQQKSSQAPKLLFHYYDKDFNNEADTPDNFQSRRPNTSFCFLDIRSPGLGDTAMYLCATSRDWTAVDMNTEAFFGQGTRLTVV.

This clonotype was seen many times. The chain uses TRBV6-2 or TRBV6-3 and TRBJ2-7; unclear D gene. The CDR3 totals 14 residues. Germline V gene data show CDR1 as MNHEY and CDR2 as SVGEGT. Trimming took 0 bases from V and 4 from J, leaving 10 bases between them. The CDR3 DNA is TGTGCCAGCAGTTACTCGTGGGGTGGTTACGAGCAGTACTTC. Amino acid sequence: CASSYSWGGYEQYF.

The genes are TRBV28 and TRBJ2-1, with D perhaps being TRBD1 or TRBD2 (5 bases each). CDR1 and CDR2 (germline): MDHEN, SYDVKM. The CDR3 has 14 amino acids. V was clipped by 3 bases and J by 9 bases, with 15 bases between them. CDR3 nucleotide sequence: TGTGCCAGCAGTTTCGGTGGGAGAAGGGGTGAGCAGTTCTTC. It specifies CASSFGGRRGEQFF.

This clonotype was seen at least ten times. J is TRBJ2-4 and V is TRBV19, with D hard to call. Deletions cut 7 bases from V and 8 bases from J, with 15 bases between. The CDR3 contains 13 residues. CDR1 is LNHDA, CDR2 SQIVND, per germline (reference sequence). In nucleotides, the CDR3 is TGTGCCAGTACCCCAGGTTGGACGGACATTCAGTACTTC. This translates into CASTPGWTDIQYF.

This clonotype was counted ten times or more. This chain uses TRBV6-1 with TRBJ2-1; TRBD2 aligns across 7 bases. There are 17 residues in the CDR3. J lost 5 bases, V lost 2 bases, and 12 bases had no gene match. CDR1 is MNHNS, CDR2 SASEGT, per germline. The CDR3 loop is CASSEIVGRGFDNEQFF. Here the CDR3 DNA reads TGTGCCAGCAGTGAAATCGTTGGGCGGGGGTTCGACAATGAGCAGTTCTTC.

A note on this clonotype: Just one base apart from a much larger clone, this may be a read error. This chain connects TRBV29-1 to TRBJ2-1; 10 nucleotides align to TRBD2. Germline V CDR1 and CDR2: SQVTM, ANQGSEA. The CDR3 is 18 amino acids. After removal of 6 bases from V and 6 bases from J, the junction contained 20 bases not matched to a gene. The CDR3 spells CSVAFGPAGGPRANEQFF. CDR3 coding DNA: TGCAGCGTCGCCTTCGGACCAGCGGGAGGGCCTAGGGCCAATGAGCAGTTCTTC.

The chain joins TRBV20-1 to TRBJ2-3; D unclear. This CDR3 is 12 amino acids long. From germline, CDR1 is DFQATT and CDR2 SNEGSKA (reference sequence). V was pared by 2 bases and J by 0 bases, with 3 bases between. Written as DNA, the CDR3 is TGCAGTGCTAGAACTAGCACAGATACGCAGTATTTT. Its protein is CSARTSTDTQYF.

This clonotype appeared a few times. This chain's CDR3 is CASSFSGRAREQFF. For the CDR3, the DNA is TGTGCCAGCAGCTTTAGCGGGAGGGCCAGGGAGCAGTTCTTC. V usage is TRBV5-6 and J usage is TRBJ2-1; 11 bases align to TRBD2. The CDR3 consists of 14 residues. Trimming took 2 bases from V and 10 from J; bases not matched to a gene: 5. The V gene's germline CDR1 is SGHDT and CDR2 YYEEEE.

The V gene is TRBV6-1, the J gene TRBJ2-7, with D perhaps TRBD1 (5 bases). V was pared by 6 bases and J by 0 bases, with 9 bases between. The CDR3 has 13 residues. The germline V gene has CDR1 MNHNS and CDR2 SASEGT. As DNA, the CDR3 is TGTGCCAGCAGCACTCAGGGCTCCTACGAGCAGTACTTC. Encoded protein: CASSTQGSYEQYF.

The chain employs TRBV18 and TRBJ2-7, with D perhaps matching TRBD1 or TRBD2 (6 bases each). CDR3 size: 16 residues. Germline CDR1 and CDR2: KGHSH and LQKENI. V lost 0 bases and J lost 1, with 13 bases in between. The CDR3 reads CASSPPGGTYSYEQYF. CDR3 sequence (DNA): TGTGCCAGCTCACCACCGGGCGGGACATATTCCTACGAGCAGTACTTC.

This clonotype was recorded a few times. The chain links TRBV28 to TRBJ2-7; no reliable D call. V shed 2 bases and J shed 2 bases, with 10 bases lying between them. The germline CDR1 and CDR2 sequences are MDHEN and SYDVKM. CDR3 length: 14 residues. The CDR3 reads CASSLGNAPYEQYF. The DNA for the CDR3 is TGTGCCAGCAGTTTAGGGAACGCTCCCTACGAGCAGTACTTC.

This clonotype turned up a few times. The rearrangement joins TRBV20-1 to TRBJ1-2; no clear D gene. The V and J ends lost 5 bases and 2 bases respectively, with 9 bases between them. Germline V gene sequence: CDR1 DFQATT, CDR2 SNEGSKA (reference sequence). The CDR3 loop spans 12 amino acids. CDR3 nucleotide sequence: TGCAGTGCTGGGCAAGAGAACTATGGCTACACCTTC. This sequence encodes CSAGQENYGYTF.

The rearrangement links TRBV5-6 to TRBJ1-5, with 7 bases identical to TRBD1. The CDR3 covers 14 residues. The V gene end was trimmed by 1 base and the J gene end by 5 bases; junction bases not matched to a gene: 3. Germline-derived CDR1 and CDR2 are SGHDT and YYEEEE. CDR3 sequence reads: CASSLRQGYQPQHF. The CDR3, as DNA: TGTGCCAGCAGCTTGAGACAGGGATATCAGCCCCAGCATTTT.

This clonotype has a count of ten or more. This rearrangement joins TRBV14 to TRBJ2-3; 9 bases align to TRBD1. Trimming took 1 base from V and 1 from J; bases not matched to a gene: 3. The CDR3 is 16 residues long. Germline assignment: CDR1 SGHDN and CDR2 FVKESK. The DNA for the CDR3 is TGTGCCAGCAGCCAAGGGACAGGGGCCCGCACAGATACGCAGTATTTT. This codes for CASSQGTGARTDTQYF.

Only a few counts were recorded for this clonotype. This chain joins TRBV3-1 and TRBJ2-1, with TRBD2 identical over 7 bases. The CDR3 has 16 residues. V dropped 1 base and J dropped 2; count of bases not matched to a gene: 5. CDR1 LGHDT and CDR2 YNNKEL come from the germline V gene (reference sequence). The CDR3 nucleotides are TGTGCCAGCAGCCAAGGGAGAGGACTAGCCTACAATGAGCAGTTCTTC. This translates into CASSQGRGLAYNEQFF.

This clonotype appeared a few times. The chain links TRBV30 to TRBJ2-1, with D possibly called TRBD1 or TRBD2 (6 bases each). Germline assignment: CDR1 GTSNPN and CDR2 SVGIG (reference sequence). The CDR3 is 12 amino acids. The V end lost 0 bases, the J end lost 13 bases, and 13 bases lay between the germline ends. Here the CDR3 reads CAWSVEGGLQFF. In nucleotides, the CDR3 is TGTGCCTGGAGTGTAGAAGGGGGGCTTCAGTTCTTC.

The chain joins TRBV18 to TRBJ2-7; D ambiguous. Germline V gene data show CDR1 as KGHSH and CDR2 as LQKENI. V was pared by 3 bases and J by 1 base, with 13 bases between. The CDR3 has 15 amino acids. This chain's CDR3 is CASSPPWGSSYEQYF. CDR3 in DNA: TGTGCCAGCTCACCCCCTTGGGGAAGTTCCTACGAGCAGTACTTC.

Only a few counts were recorded for this clonotype. V usage is TRBV19 and J usage is TRBJ2-1, with a tentative D call TRBD2 (5 bases). The germline V gene encodes CDR1 LNHDA and CDR2 SQIVND (reference sequence). CDR3 length: 16 residues. Between the trimmed V and J ends, which lost 4 bases and 3 bases, there was a span of 16 bases. The CDR3 DNA is TGTGCCAGTAGTACCGGACTGAAATACAACTACAATGAGCAGTTCTTC. Translated: CASSTGLKYNYNEQFF. The full variable domain, in which reference TRBV19 and TRBJ2-1 provide the parts outside the CDR3, is DGGITQSPKYLFRKEGQNVTLSCEQNLNHDAMYWYRQDPGQGLRLIYYSQIVNDFQKGDIAEGYSVSREKKESFPLTVTSAQKNPTAFYLCASSTGLKYNYNEQFFGPGTRLTVL.

This chain uses TRBV20-1 with TRBJ2-3, with 9 positions matching TRBD1. Germline values: CDR1 DFQATT, CDR2 SNEGSKA (reference sequence). V was clipped by 6 bases and J by 2 bases; unmatched bases: 3. The CDR3 covers 13 residues. CDR3 loop: CSAWDRATDTQYF. Here the CDR3 DNA reads TGCAGTGCGTGGGACAGGGCCACAGATACGCAGTATTTT.

This clonotype was observed at least ten times. The genes are TRBV28 and TRBJ2-7; TRBD1 matches at 7 bases. Per the germline V gene, CDR1 is MDHEN and CDR2 is SYDVKM. Losses at the gene ends were 4 bases for V and 4 bases for J; bases not matched to a gene: 13. CDR3 length: 16 residues. CDR3: CASSSQWTGRGYEQYF. CDR3 bases: TGTGCCAGCAGTTCCCAGTGGACAGGCCGAGGATACGAGCAGTACTTC. Based on the CDR3 plus reference TRBV28 and TRBJ2-7, the full variable domain is DVKVTQSSRYLVKRTGEKVFLECVQDMDHENMFWYRQDPGLGLRLIYFSYDVKMKEKGDIPEGYSVSREKKERFSLILESASTNQTSMYLCASSSQWTGRGYEQYFGPGTRLTVT.

The gene calls are TRBV4-2 and TRBJ2-6, with 7 nucleotides matching TRBD1. The ends lost 1 base at V and 0 bases at J; junction bases unmatched: 3. The CDR3 runs to 17 residues. The V gene's germline CDR1 is LGHNA and CDR2 YNFKEQ. As DNA, the CDR3 is TGTGCCAGCAGCCAAGGCGGACAGGTCTCTGGGGCCAACGTCCTGACTTTC. Encoded protein: CASSQGGQVSGANVLTF.

The chain is built from TRBV5-1 and TRBJ2-6; TRBD2 matches at 12 bases. This CDR3 is 18 amino acids long. The germline gives CDR1 SGHRS, CDR2 YFSETQ. With V trimmed by 4 bases and J by 1 base, 6 bases remained unmatched. The CDR3 DNA sequence: TGCGCCAGCAGCCAAAGACTAGCGGGGGCGTCTGGGGCCAACGTCCTGACTTTC. Amino acid sequence: CASSQRLAGASGANVLTF.